Below, one TCR beta chain is given with its context. This clone was found once. The clone's antigen remains unknown. Base qualities are missing; no much larger clone stands one base away. These data are taken from a study of monozygotic twins with cystic fibrosis (dated by TCRdb to the early 2020s). With respect to the entire study: Barcoded libraries were prepared with around 15 PCR cycles from around 3 micrograms of fragmented DNA. The study compared TCR beta repertoires within and between 16 monozygotic twin pairs with cystic fibrosis to assess genetic influence on V and J gene usage. Made up mostly of children and adolescents, the cohort included ten female and six male twin pairs ranging in age from about 2.0 to 40 years, with a median of about 9 years. Twins were ranked among some 1,100 cohort participants for weight-for-height and FEVPerc (FEV1 disease centile) at the day of blood sampling. Data for three of the twin pairs had already been reported earlier in a different context.

The twin pairs came from the European Cystic Fibrosis Twin and Sibling Study Cohort, a cohort that recruited patients from over a hundred CF clinics across 14 European countries. Zygosity and CFTR genotype were verified in-house, and zygosity was tested by multiplex PCR of nine short tandem repeat loci. Each twin gave a peripheral blood sample, and clinical parameters were documented on that same day of blood sampling. Phenol/chloroform extraction was used to isolate genomic DNA from peripheral blood cells, and the DNA was then kept in TE buffer at 4 degrees C. The germline V gene gives CDR1 as SGHTA and CDR2 as FQGTGA. There are 16 amino acids in the CDR3, from cysteine to phenylalanine inclusive. Kept here is only the CDR3 DNA, which spans 48 bases and is read in frame from base 1. The V and J ends are trimmed by 3 bases and 9 bases, leaving 21 bases between them. Following the manufacturer's instructions, TCR beta CDR3 regions were amplified by multiplex PCR with the immunoSEQ immune profiling system. Sequencing was performed on an Illumina NextSeq system. The authors' analysis ran thus. Sequence data were processed on the immunoSEQ Analyzer platform, and clonality was computed as the square root of Simpson's index of productive rearrangements. Similarity in V and J usage was measured by Jensen-Shannon distance, and OLGA was used to compute CDR3 generation probabilities. The researchers looked up shared CDR3 sequences in the immuneACCESS database (August 2020) and in VDJdb (December 2020). TCRdb limited this immuneACCESS table to in-frame rearrangements with V and J called. A share of clones is missing; checked studies link under half to unresolved V genes, and the rest is unexplained. V, J and clone size were drawn from that table, and D and trimming were deduced from the DNA. Here the sample has roughly 29,000 clones; around 85% occur a single time. The ten biggest clones cover around 0.88% of the sample.

Points the paper makes about the study in general: Simpson clonality tended to be low (median roughly 0.0088), which suggests a naive-dominated repertoire, although clonality was higher in the most severely affected patients. In 13 of 16 pairs, V gene usage most closely resembled the co-twin's, and the same held for J usage in 8 of 16 pairs, a pattern suggesting genetic constraints. Nucleotide-identical clonotype sharing was significantly higher within monozygotic CF twin pairs than between unrelated CF individuals (P = 0.000026, Mann-Whitney). The cohort was small, and the number of shared CDR3s showed no association with age, concordance or disease severity.

The sample taken for sequencing was blood. The chain is assembled from TRBV7-3 and TRBJ2-1, with no confidently assigned D gene. The sequence was obtained from a girl aged 2 to 10 with cystic fibrosis. The bases are TGTGCCAGCAGCTTTGTCCGCAGATCAAGATCTGCTGAGCAGTTCTTC. Its protein is CASSFVRRSRSAEQFF.